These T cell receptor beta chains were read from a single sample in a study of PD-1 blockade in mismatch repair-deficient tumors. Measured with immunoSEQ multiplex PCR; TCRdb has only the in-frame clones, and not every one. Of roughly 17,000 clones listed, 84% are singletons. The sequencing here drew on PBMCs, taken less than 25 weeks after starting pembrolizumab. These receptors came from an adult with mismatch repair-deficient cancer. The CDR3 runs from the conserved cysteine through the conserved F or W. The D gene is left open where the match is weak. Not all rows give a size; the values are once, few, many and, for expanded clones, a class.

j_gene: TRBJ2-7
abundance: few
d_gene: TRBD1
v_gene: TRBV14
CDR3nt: TGTGCCAGCAGCCAGGGACAGGGGGTCACCTACGAGCAGTACTTC
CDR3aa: CASSQGQGVTYEQYF

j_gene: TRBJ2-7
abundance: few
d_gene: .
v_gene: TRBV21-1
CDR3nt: TGTGCCAGCAGCAACAAAGTTGGGACTAGCGGGAGGTTTTACGAGCAGTACTTC
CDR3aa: CASSNKVGTSGRFYEQYF

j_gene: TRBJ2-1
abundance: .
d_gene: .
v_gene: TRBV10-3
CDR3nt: TGTGCCATCAGTGAATCAGGACAGTACAATGAGCAGTTCTTC
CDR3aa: CAISESGQYNEQFF

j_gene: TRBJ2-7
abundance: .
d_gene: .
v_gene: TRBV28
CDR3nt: TGTGCCAGCAGACCGAGACACCTTAACTCCTACGAGCAGTACTTC
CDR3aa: CASRPRHLNSYEQYF

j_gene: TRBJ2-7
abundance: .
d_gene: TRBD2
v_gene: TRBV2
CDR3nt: TGTGCCATAGATGAAGCGGGAGGGGACTACGAGCAGTACTTC
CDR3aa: CAIDEAGGDYEQYF

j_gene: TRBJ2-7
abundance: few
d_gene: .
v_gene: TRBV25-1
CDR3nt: TGTGCCAGCAGTAAGAAGGGGCCACTGCAGAGCTCCTACGAGCAGTACTTC
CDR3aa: CASSKKGPLQSSYEQYF

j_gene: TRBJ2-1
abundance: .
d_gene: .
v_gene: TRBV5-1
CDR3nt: TGCGCCAGCAGCTTTGACTCCCACAATGAGCAGTTCTTC
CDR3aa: CASSFDSHNEQFF

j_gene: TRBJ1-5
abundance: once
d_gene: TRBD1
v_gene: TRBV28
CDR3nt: TGTGCCAGCAGTACCTACGGGACAGGGGCCAGGATGCGGCCCCAGCATTTT
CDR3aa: CASSTYGTGARMRPQHF

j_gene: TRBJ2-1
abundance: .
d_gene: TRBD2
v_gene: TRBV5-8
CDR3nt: TGTGCCAGCGGGTTCCGAGCTAGCGGGATGGTCGGTGAGCAGTTCTTC
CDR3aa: CASGFRASGMVGEQFF

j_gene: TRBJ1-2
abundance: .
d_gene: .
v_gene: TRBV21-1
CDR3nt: TGTGCCAGCAGCAAAGTCGGGGGGAAGAGAGGCTACACCTTC
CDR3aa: CASSKVGGKRGYTF

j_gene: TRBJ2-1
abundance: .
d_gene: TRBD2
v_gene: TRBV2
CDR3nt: TGTGCCAGCAGACTAGCGGGAGGACAACAAAAGGGGCAGTTCTTC
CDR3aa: CASRLAGGQQKGQFF

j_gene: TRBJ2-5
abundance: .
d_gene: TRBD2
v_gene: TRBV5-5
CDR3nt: TGTGCCAGCAGCTCACAGACTAGCGGTGAAGAGACCCAGTACTTC
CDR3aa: CASSSQTSGEETQYF

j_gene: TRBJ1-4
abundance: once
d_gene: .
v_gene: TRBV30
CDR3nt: TGTGCCTGGAGTACTTACGGGGGGCGCAGGGAAAAACTGTTTTTT
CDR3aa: CAWSTYGGRREKLFF

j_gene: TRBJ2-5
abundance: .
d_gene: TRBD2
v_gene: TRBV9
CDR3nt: TGTGCCAGCAGCGTAGTAATTAGCGGGGTCCTGGAGACCCAGTACTTC
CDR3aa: CASSVVISGVLETQYF

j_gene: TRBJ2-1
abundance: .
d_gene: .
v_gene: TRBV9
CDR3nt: TGTGCCAGCAGCCCCCGGGGGTACTCCTACAATGAGCAGTTCTTC
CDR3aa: CASSPRGYSYNEQFF

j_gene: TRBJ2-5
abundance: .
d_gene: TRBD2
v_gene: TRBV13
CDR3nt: TGTGCCAGCAGCTCGCTAGCGGGAAGTGGGGAGACCCAGTACTTC
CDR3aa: CASSSLAGSGETQYF

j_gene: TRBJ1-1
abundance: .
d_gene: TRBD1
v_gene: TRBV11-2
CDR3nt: TGTGCCAGCAGGCTGACAGGGATCGACACTGAAGCTTTCTTT
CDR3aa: CASRLTGIDTEAFF